This T cell receptor (beta chain) was recorded in a study of blood T cells in healthy people across ages. Sample-barcoded 5' priming and a J-beta primer mix drove a second PCR of roughly 6 to 12 cycles. A template-switch adaptor with 12 random nucleotides tagged each cDNA molecule. TCRdb analysed the 5' RACE reads with MiXCR anew, one entry per CDR3 protein. The sample includes about 670,000 distinct CDR3 sequences, more than 45% of them seen just once. The CDR3 is 15 residues long. Germline CDR1 reads SGHTA; CDR2 reads FQGNSA. Concerning this clonotype itself: The junction departs from germline at one end; a sequencing error may be responsible.

This receptor was taken from an elderly woman in good health. The sample taken for sequencing was blood. V is TRBV7-2 and J is TRBJ1-3; TRBD1 might be the D (5 bases). The CDR3 DNA is TGTGCCAGCAGCCCGGACACCTCCTCTGGAAGCACCATATATTTT. It encodes CASSPDTSSGSTIYF.